This T cell receptor beta chain was recovered during a study of blood T cell repertoires in COVID-19. The CDR3 contains 10 residues. Trimming shortened V by 10 bases and J by 0 bases, and 2 bases separated the two germline ends. The germline V gene encodes CDR1 MNHNY and CDR2 SVGAGI (reference sequence). Those enrolled, adults aged roughly 18 to 100 years, came from 25 or so US areas. The method was immunoSEQ multiplex PCR; TCRdb's version includes in-frame clones alone and lacks a portion of them. The sample has some 180,000 clones, 84% seen once. This clone has only one observation. The chain is built from TRBV6-6 and TRBJ2-3; D is unresolved. Sequenced: PBMCs or T cells enriched from blood (not recorded which). The TCR originated in a woman in her twenties or thirties who had been exposed to COVID-19. The CDR3 sequence is CATSTDTQYF. The DNA for the CDR3 is TGTGCCACGAGCACAGATACGCAGTATTTT.